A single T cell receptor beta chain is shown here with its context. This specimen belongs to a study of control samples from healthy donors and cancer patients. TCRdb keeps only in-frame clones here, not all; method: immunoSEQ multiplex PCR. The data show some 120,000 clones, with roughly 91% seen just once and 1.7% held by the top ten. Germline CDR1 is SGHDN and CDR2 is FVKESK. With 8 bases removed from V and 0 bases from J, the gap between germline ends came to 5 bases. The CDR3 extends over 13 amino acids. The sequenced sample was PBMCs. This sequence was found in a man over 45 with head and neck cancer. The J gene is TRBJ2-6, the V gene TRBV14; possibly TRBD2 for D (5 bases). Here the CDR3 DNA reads TGTGCCAGCCGGGGCTCTGGGGCCAACGTCCTGACTTTC. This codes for CASRGSGANVLTF.